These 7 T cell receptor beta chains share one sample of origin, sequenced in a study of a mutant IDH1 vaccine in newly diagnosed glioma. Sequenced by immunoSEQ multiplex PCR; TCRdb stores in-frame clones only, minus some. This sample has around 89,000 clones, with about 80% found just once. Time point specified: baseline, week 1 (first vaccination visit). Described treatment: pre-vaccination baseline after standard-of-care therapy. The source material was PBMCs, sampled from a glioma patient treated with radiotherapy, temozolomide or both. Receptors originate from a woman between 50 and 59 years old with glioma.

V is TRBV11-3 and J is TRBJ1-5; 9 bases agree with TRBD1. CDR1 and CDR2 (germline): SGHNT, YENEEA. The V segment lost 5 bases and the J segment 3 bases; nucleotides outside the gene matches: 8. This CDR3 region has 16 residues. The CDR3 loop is CASSRRQGVNNQPQHF. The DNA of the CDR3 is TGTGCCAGCAGCCGCCGACAGGGGGTGAACAATCAGCCCCAGCATTTT.

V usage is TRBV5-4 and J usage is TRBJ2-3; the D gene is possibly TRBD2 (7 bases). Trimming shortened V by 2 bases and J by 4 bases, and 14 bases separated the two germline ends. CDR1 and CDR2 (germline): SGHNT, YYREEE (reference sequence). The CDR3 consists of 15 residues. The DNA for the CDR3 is TGTGCCAGCAGCTTAGGGGGGGGCAGGGCAGATACGCAGTATTTT. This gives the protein CASSLGGGRADTQYF.

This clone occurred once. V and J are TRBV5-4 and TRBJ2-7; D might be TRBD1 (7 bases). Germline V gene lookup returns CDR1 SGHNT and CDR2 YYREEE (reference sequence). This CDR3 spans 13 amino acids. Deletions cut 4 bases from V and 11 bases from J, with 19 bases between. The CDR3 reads CASSGEQGTGEYF. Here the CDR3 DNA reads TGTGCCAGCAGCGGCGAACAGGGGACGGGGGAGTACTTC.

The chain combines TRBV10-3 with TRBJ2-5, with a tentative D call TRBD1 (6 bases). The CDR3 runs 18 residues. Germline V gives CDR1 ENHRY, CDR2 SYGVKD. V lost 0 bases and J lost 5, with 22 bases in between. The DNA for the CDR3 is TGTGCCATCAGTGAGTCGAATACAGGGTCCATTTTCCGGGAGACCCAGTACTTC. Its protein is CAISESNTGSIFRETQYF.

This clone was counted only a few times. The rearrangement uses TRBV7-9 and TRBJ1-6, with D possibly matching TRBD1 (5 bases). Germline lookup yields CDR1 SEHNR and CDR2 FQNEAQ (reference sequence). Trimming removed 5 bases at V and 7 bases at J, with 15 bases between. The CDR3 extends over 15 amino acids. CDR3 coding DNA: TGTGCCAGCAGCCCTGGGGGTTTCGAGAATTCACCCCTCCACTTT. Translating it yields CASSPGGFENSPLHF.

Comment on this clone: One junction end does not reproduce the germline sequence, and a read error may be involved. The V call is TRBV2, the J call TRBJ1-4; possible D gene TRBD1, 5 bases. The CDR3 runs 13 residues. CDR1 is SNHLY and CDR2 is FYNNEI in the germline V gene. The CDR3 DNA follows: TGTGCCAGAAGTGGGACCAAGAGGGAAAAACTGTTTTTT. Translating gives CARSGTKREKLFF.

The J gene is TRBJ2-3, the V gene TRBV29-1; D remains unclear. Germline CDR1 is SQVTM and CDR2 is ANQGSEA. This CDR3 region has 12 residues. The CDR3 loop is CSSGDGTDTQYF. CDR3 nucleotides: TGCAGTTCTGGGGATGGGACAGATACGCAGTATTTT.